This T cell receptor beta chain was sequenced in a study of shared clonotypes between healthy human individuals. General study points: In this cohort, only blood was sampled, and tissue repertoires likely differ. Sequencing depth was expected to affect clonotype sharing among donors. The study generally estimated greater richness for naive than memory subsets.

Regarding this clone: Antigen specificity is unknown.

Between the trimmed V and J ends, which lost 6 bases and 6 bases, there was a span of 23 bases. From germline, CDR1 is MDHEN and CDR2 SYDVKM. The CDR3 consists of 16 residues. Profiling relied on immunoSEQ multiplex PCR, and the TCRdb table lists in-frame clones only, not all of them. The sample has about 2.3 million clones, approximately 93% seen once. The source is a man between 18 and 29 years old in good health. Some clones in this sample may be carry-over from other donors' samples. The V call is TRBV28, the J call TRBJ2-5; D assignment may be TRBD1 or TRBD2 (6 bases each). The sequenced material came from naive CD4+ T cells from PBMCs. Subset here: CD45RA+ positively selected. CDR3 loop: CASSRPGAGLAKTQYF. The CDR3 DNA reads TGTGCCAGCAGCCGCCCAGGGGCGGGACTGGCGAAGACCCAGTACTTC.